A single TCR beta chain is shown here with its context. The data were taken from a study of shared T cell receptors in the human thymus. J gave up 5 bases and V 5 bases, and 8 bases lay outside the gene matches. The CDR3 is made up of 15 amino acids. Germline V gives CDR1 SGHAT, CDR2 FQNNGV. The method was immunoSEQ multiplex PCR; TCRdb's version includes in-frame clones alone and lacks a portion of them. The sample has hundreds of thousands of clones; about 90% are singletons. The same specimen was also included in a second study, on human thymus T cells.

This TCR derives from a boy in the first two years of life with a congenital heart defect. The rearrangement links TRBV11-2 to TRBJ1-5, with 8 positions matching TRBD1. The sequenced sample was thymocytes. CDR3 region: CASSPGLDRDQPQHF. In DNA, the CDR3 is TGTGCCAGCAGCCCGGGGCTGGACAGGGATCAGCCCCAGCATTTT.